Given below is one T cell receptor beta chain in context. What it binds is not known. The data originate from a study of cytomegalovirus exposure and HLA in healthy donors. Study-level points and caveats: Associated with cytomegalovirus, according to the listing, were 150 to 200 TCR beta chains.

The length of the CDR3 is 14 residues. The V and J ends lost 7 bases and 5 bases, in that order; junction bases with no gene match: 3. Germline assignment: CDR1 SNHLY and CDR2 FYNNEI. The PCR ran on 60 Vbeta and 13 Jbeta primers. TCRdb's copy holds only in-frame clones and misses some; the assay was immunoSEQ multiplex PCR. The table has 150,000 to 200,000 clones, over 70% seen once; the top ten hold approximately 1.4%. Sample: PBMCs. This clonotype was sampled from a man between 18 and 29 years old in good health and CMV-seronegative. This sequence joins TRBV2 and TRBJ2-1; 12 nucleotides line up with TRBD2. CDR3 nucleotides: TGTGCCAGCATGACTAGCGGGAGACACAATGAGCAGTTCTTC. This codes for CASMTSGRHNEQFF.